Shown below are 23 T cell receptor beta chains from a single sample sequenced in a study of cytomegalovirus exposure and HLA in healthy donors. The PCR ran on 60 Vbeta and 13 Jbeta primers. Measured with immunoSEQ multiplex PCR; TCRdb has only the in-frame clones, and not every one. The profile shows 150,000 to 200,000 clones, about four fifths of them singletons. The sample consisted of PBMCs. These receptors all come from a male donor in good health and CMV-seropositive.

The chain employs TRBV7-9 and TRBJ2-7; 8 bases agree with TRBD2. This CDR3 is built from 16 residues. Looked up from germline, CDR1 is SEHNR and CDR2 is FQNEAQ (reference sequence). V trimming: 6 bases; J trimming: 2 bases; junction bases outside the gene matches: 12. CDR3 sequence: CASSYFGLADTYEQYF. As DNA, the CDR3 is TGTGCCAGCAGTTATTTCGGACTAGCCGATACCTACGAGCAGTACTTC.

This clone showed up just once. The genes are TRBV28 and TRBJ2-7, with 8 bases that match TRBD2. J lost 1 base, V lost 5 bases, and 13 bases had no gene match. The CDR3 length is 17 residues. Per germline, CDR1 MDHEN and CDR2 SYDVKM. In nucleotides, the CDR3 is TGTGCCAGCAGTGTTCTAGCGGGCTTACTTCGATCCTACGAGCAGTACTTC. Translation: CASSVLAGLLRSYEQYF.

The chain employs TRBV7-2 and TRBJ2-3; D may be TRBD1 (5 bases). The CDR3 covers 14 residues. Trimming pared 7 bases from V and 1 base from J, leaving 12 bases between. Per germline, CDR1 SGHTA and CDR2 FQGNSA. The CDR3 nucleotides read TGTGCCAGCAACCACGGCAGGGGCACAGATACGCAGTATTTT. Translating gives CASNHGRGTDTQYF. Based on the CDR3 plus reference TRBV7-2 and TRBJ2-3, the full variable domain is GAGVSQSPSNKVTEKGKDVELRCDPISGHTALYWYRQSLGQGLEFLIYFQGNSAPDKSGLPSDRFSAERTGGSVSTLTIQRTQQEDSAVYLCASNHGRGTDTQYFGPGTRLTVL.

This chain links TRBV19 with TRBJ2-2; 9 bases are shared with TRBD2. The CDR3 has 14 amino acids. Per germline, CDR1 LNHDA and CDR2 SQIVND (reference sequence). V was clipped by 7 bases and J by 6 bases; unmatched bases: 6. CDR3 bases: TGTGCCAGTACAAGCGGGGGGTGGTCCGGGGAGCTGTTTTTT. Encoded protein: CASTSGGWSGELFF.

This clone was counted a single time. The chain employs TRBV27 and TRBJ2-7; 8 nucleotides align to TRBD2. Germline V CDR1 and CDR2: MNHEY, SMNVEV (reference sequence). There are 14 residues in the CDR3. The junction had 9 bases not matched to a gene; V was cut back by 6 bases and J by 5 bases. The CDR3, as DNA: TGTGCCAGCAGGCCCGGGGGGGAGGTAAACGAGCAGTACTTC. Its protein product is CASRPGGEVNEQYF.

The chain uses TRBV14 and TRBJ2-1; 9 bases line up with TRBD2. The CDR3 loop spans 16 amino acids. Germline loops: CDR1 SGHDN, CDR2 FVKESK. The V and J ends lost 2 bases and 9 bases, in that order; junction bases with no gene match: 11. CDR3 coding DNA: TGTGCCAGCAGCCAACCACGTCGCGGGAGGGCCAGTGAGCAGTTCTTC. This encodes CASSQPRRGRASEQFF.

This clone was counted once. This rearrangement joins TRBV30 to TRBJ1-5, with 11 bases lining up with TRBD1. In germline, CDR1 is GTSNPN, CDR2 SVGIG (reference sequence). V was clipped by 4 bases and J by 4 bases; unmatched bases: 6. The CDR3 runs 15 residues. The CDR3 loop reads CAWNPGQGANQPQHF. The CDR3 coding sequence is TGTGCCTGGAACCCCGGACAGGGGGCTAATCAGCCCCAGCATTTT.

The chain couples TRBV11-3 to TRBJ2-7, with TRBD2 matching 10 bases. The CDR3 runs 16 residues. Germline V gene sequence: CDR1 SGHNT, CDR2 YENEEA. J lost 1 base, V lost 2 bases, and 5 bases had no gene match. Here the CDR3 DNA reads TGTGCCAGCAGCTTAAGACTAGCGGGTGCATCCTACGAGCAGTACTTC. Its translation: CASSLRLAGASYEQYF.

This chain uses TRBV5-4 with TRBJ2-2; 8 bases match TRBD2. The germline CDR1 and CDR2 sequences are SGHNT and YYREEE (reference sequence). The CDR3 length is 14 residues. J was trimmed by 4 bases and V by 3 bases; bases with no gene match: 2. The CDR3 loop reads CASSSGLATGELFF. CDR3 in DNA: TGTGCCAGCAGCTCTGGACTAGCCACCGGGGAGCTGTTTTTT.

This chain connects TRBV6-4 to TRBJ2-7; 8 bases fit TRBD2. Germline CDR1 reads MRHNA; CDR2 reads SNTAGT. There are 15 residues in the CDR3. Trimming took 6 bases from V and 0 from J; bases not matched to a gene: 7. In nucleotides, the CDR3 is TGTGCCAGCAGGAAAGAAGCGGGGGCCTCCTACGAGCAGTACTTC. Its translation: CASRKEAGASYEQYF.

This clone was recorded only once. The rearrangement joins TRBV11-3 to TRBJ2-6; D might be TRBD2 (5 bases). The CDR3 contains 16 residues. V lost 0 bases and J lost 2, with 8 bases in between. The V gene's germline CDR1 is SGHNT and CDR2 YENEEA. The CDR3 protein is CASSLDEGAGANVLTF. The DNA for the CDR3 is TGTGCCAGCAGCTTAGATGAGGGAGCTGGGGCCAACGTCCTGACTTTC.

The V call is TRBV7-2, the J call TRBJ2-1; TRBD2 agrees at 11 bases. J was trimmed by 3 bases and V by 4 bases; bases with no gene match: 11. Germline V gives CDR1 SGHTA, CDR2 FQGNSA. This CDR3 has 18 residues. CDR3 coding DNA: TGTGCCAGCAGCTCACTTATGCCTGGGACTAGCGGCTACAATGAGCAGTTCTTC. It yields the protein CASSSLMPGTSGYNEQFF. Looking up the rest from reference TRBV7-2 and TRBJ2-1 gives the full variable domain: GAGVSQSPSNKVTEKGKDVELRCDPISGHTALYWYRQSLGQGLEFLIYFQGNSAPDKSGLPSDRFSAERTGGSVSTLTIQRTQQEDSAVYLCASSSLMPGTSGYNEQFFGPGTRLTVL.

The gene calls are TRBV7-8 and TRBJ2-3, with 9 bases that match TRBD1. The V gene end was trimmed by 5 bases and the J gene end by 2 bases; junction bases not matched to a gene: 8. Germline V CDR1 and CDR2: SGHVS, FQNEAQ. This CDR3 spans 16 amino acids. The CDR3 sequence is CASSVYGDRDTDTQYF. DNA of the CDR3: TGTGCCAGCAGCGTTTACGGGGACAGGGACACAGATACGCAGTATTTT.

The chain is built from TRBV7-2 and TRBJ2-7; tentatively, D is TRBD1 (5 bases). This CDR3 comprises 14 residues. V lost 5 bases to trimming and J lost 1 base, with 12 bases between them. Germline V gene sequence: CDR1 SGHTA, CDR2 FQGNSA. CDR3 sequence (DNA): TGTGCCAGCAGCGGACACGAAGAATCCTACGAGCAGTACTTC. As protein: CASSGHEESYEQYF.

In the case of this clone: The sample carries other DNA sequences with the same CDR3. The chain joins TRBV4-3 to TRBJ2-7; possibly TRBD2 for D (6 bases). Germline V gives CDR1 LGHNA, CDR2 YSLEER. V dropped 0 bases and J dropped 2 bases, with 14 bases sitting between them. The CDR3 is made up of 16 amino acids. The CDR3 region has the DNA TGCGCCAGCAGCCAAGATAGTCTAGCGCAAGCCTACGAGCAGTACTTC. Translated: CASSQDSLAQAYEQYF.

There are a few counts of this clone. This chain uses TRBV6-4 with TRBJ2-1; the match to TRBD2 covers 9 bases. V lost 6 bases to trimming and J lost 7 bases; unmatched junction nucleotides: 10. Germline loops: CDR1 MRHNA, CDR2 SNTAGT. The CDR3 sequence is 15 residues long. The CDR3 loop reads CASSIAGAAMNEQFF. CDR3 DNA sequence: TGTGCCAGCAGCATAGCGGGAGCCGCCATGAATGAGCAGTTCTTC.

The chain employs TRBV7-8 and TRBJ2-3; 7 nucleotides match TRBD2. The germline V gene has CDR1 SGHVS and CDR2 FQNEAQ. V trimming: 4 bases; J trimming: 2 bases; junction bases outside the gene matches: 6. This CDR3 has 15 residues. CDR3 DNA: TGTGCCAGCAGCTCCGCGGGGGTCCCCACAGATACGCAGTATTTT. Protein: CASSSAGVPTDTQYF.

This clone was found a few times. The V and J genes are TRBV5-4 and TRBJ2-1, with TRBD1 as a possible D gene (6 bases). The CDR3 has 16 residues. V was shortened by 4 bases and J by 4 bases, with 18 bases between the two germline ends. Germline V gene lookup returns CDR1 SGHNT and CDR2 YYREEE (reference sequence). CDR3 protein: CASSPGHTSGYNEQFF. CDR3 nucleotide sequence: TGTGCCAGCAGCCCGGGACACACCTCGGGGTACAATGAGCAGTTCTTC.

Here the CDR3 DNA reads TGTGCCATCAGTGGGGAGAGTGAATCCTATGGCTACACCTTC. Translating gives CAISGESESYGYTF. This chain joins TRBV10-3 and TRBJ1-2; no firm D call. This CDR3 is 14 amino acids long. In germline, CDR1 is ENHRY, CDR2 SYGVKD. V was pared by 4 bases and J by 4 bases, with 13 bases between.

The chain has TRBV18 and TRBJ2-7, with 11 nucleotides matching TRBD2. This CDR3 region has 15 residues. The V gene end was trimmed by 3 bases and the J gene end by 3 bases; junction bases not matched to a gene: 4. Germline CDR1 KGHSH, CDR2 LQKENI. CDR3 sequence: CASSPATSGGYEQYF. CDR3 nucleotide sequence: TGTGCCAGCTCACCTGCTACTAGCGGGGGCTACGAGCAGTACTTC.

This sequence joins TRBV11-2 and TRBJ2-7; 11 bases agree with TRBD2. The CDR3 consists of 14 residues. The J segment lost 6 bases and the V segment lost 5 bases, leaving 6 bases of the junction unmatched. Looked up from germline, CDR1 is SGHAT and CDR2 is FQNNGV. CDR3 region: CASSTLAGALEQYF. DNA of the CDR3: TGTGCCAGCAGCACACTAGCGGGAGCTCTCGAGCAGTACTTC.

The rearrangement uses TRBV25-1 and TRBJ2-5, with TRBD2 matching 10 bases. Germline V gives CDR1 MGHDK, CDR2 SYGVNS. The V and J ends lost 3 bases and 2 bases, in that order; junction bases with no gene match: 9. CDR3 length: 17 amino acids. The CDR3 loop is CASSDLAGVSSQETQYF. The DNA for the CDR3 is TGTGCCAGCAGTGACCTAGCGGGAGTCAGTTCTCAAGAGACCCAGTACTTC.

This clone was observed a few times. CDR3 residues: CASSIEFRGNYGYTF. The DNA for the CDR3 is TGTGCCAGTAGTATCGAGTTCAGGGGGAACTATGGCTACACCTTC. The chain couples TRBV19 to TRBJ1-2, with 7 positions matching TRBD1. V lost 3 bases, J lost 2 bases, and 6 bases stayed unmatched. Germline-derived CDR1 and CDR2 are LNHDA and SQIVND (reference sequence). The CDR3 consists of 15 residues. The whole variable domain, filled in from reference TRBV19 and TRBJ1-2, reads DGGITQSPKYLFRKEGQNVTLSCEQNLNHDAMYWYRQDPGQGLRLIYYSQIVNDFQKGDIAEGYSVSREKKESFPLTVTSAQKNPTAFYLCASSIEFRGNYGYTFGSGTRLTVV.